The clone carrying this T cell receptor (beta chain) was recorded many times. Its cognate antigen is unknown. The CDR3 has 16 residues. Germline V gives CDR1 LGHDT, CDR2 YNNKEL (reference sequence). The junction had 9 bases not matched to a gene; V was cut back by 2 bases and J by 5 bases. This sample is drawn from a study of metastatic and nonmetastatic thyroid tumors. Turning to the study itself: From malignant and benign thyroid patients, repertoires in blood and in tumor or nodule tissue were compared.

Each patient went into thyroid surgery without having received any treatment. Study-level points and caveats: Malignant tumors reportedly showed significantly higher TCR beta diversity than benign nodules in both blood and tumor.

Original processing methods: The study took CDR3 differences across clinicopathological groups and made a distant-metastasis classifier for papillary thyroid cancer from them. Using MiXCR, TCRdb reanalyzed the PCR reads. These V and J calls rely on TCRdb rather than the paper's analysis. The sample carries 25,000 to 35,000 clones, approximately 15% recorded once. The chain uses TRBV3-1 and TRBJ2-3; 8 bases align to TRBD2. The TCR sequence derives from a female donor with papillary thyroid cancer or a benign thyroid nodule (not recorded which). Some clones in this sample may be carry-over from other donors' samples. Input material: blood. CDR3 sequence: CASSQLTGGPRDTQYF. CDR3 coding DNA: TGTGCCAGCAGCCAATTGACGGGAGGGCCCAGAGATACGCAGTATTTT.